This is a list of T cell receptor beta chains from one sample in a study of cytotoxic CD8 clonotypes in ibrutinib-treated CLL. Produced via immunoSEQ multiplex PCR; TCRdb's table is partial and in-frame only. Altogether about 200,000 clones are present, 70% to 75% being singletons, with the ten largest covering roughly 5.9%. The source was PBMCs, collected after 12 months of ibrutinib treatment. The origin of the receptors is a human donor with chronic lymphocytic leukemia. CDR3s include the opening cysteine and the closing phenylalanine or tryptophan. A D gene is named only where the DNA matches it firmly. Some rows mark clone size as missing; the rest say once, few, many or name a class of expanded clone.

clone size	D gene	V gene	J gene	CDR3 protein	CDR3 DNA
-	-	TRBV5-1	TRBJ2-7	CASSLGDTVSYEQYF	TGCGCCAGCAGCTTGGGGGATACCGTATCCTACGAGCAGTACTTC
-	-	TRBV6-4	TRBJ1-1	CASSASGTTEAFF	TGTGCCAGCAGTGCGAGCGGAACGACTGAAGCTTTCTTT
-	-	TRBV27	TRBJ2-1	CASSPSYNEQFF	TGTGCCAGCAGTCCCTCCTACAATGAGCAGTTCTTC
-	TRBD2	TRBV19	TRBJ2-7	CASSIDSFPRGARNEQYF	TGTGCCAGTAGTATAGATTCTTTCCCGCGGGGGGCGCGGAACGAGCAGTACTTC
-	-	TRBV11-2	TRBJ1-4	CASSFIGTGPNEKLFF	TGTGCCAGCAGCTTCATTGGCACAGGTCCTAATGAAAAACTGTTTTTT
-	-	TRBV5-1	TRBJ1-6	CASSLEGNSPLHF	TGCGCCAGCAGCTTGGAGGGCAATTCACCCCTCCACTTT
-	-	TRBV30	TRBJ1-5	CAWNVGRDQPQHF	TGTGCCTGGAATGTGGGTAGGGACCAGCCCCAGCATTTT
few	TRBD1	TRBV9	TRBJ1-2	CASSVVLGTDYTF	TGTGCCAGCAGCGTAGTCCTCGGGACAGACTACACCTTC
-	TRBD1	TRBV30	TRBJ1-6	CAWSFKQGGSRSPLHF	TGTGCCTGGAGTTTTAAACAGGGGGGCTCTCGTTCACCCCTCCACTTT
-	TRBD1	TRBV2	TRBJ1-6	CASRVQGLSPLHF	TGTGCCAGCAGAGTACAGGGGTTGTCACCCCTCCACTTT
-	TRBD1	TRBV6-1	TRBJ1-1	CASSASPTGVNTEAFF	TGTGCCAGCAGTGCATCCCCGACAGGGGTGAACACTGAAGCTTTCTTT
-	-	TRBV28	TRBJ1-3	CASSLTRGRNTIYF	TGTGCCAGCAGTTTAACCAGGGGTAGGAACACCATATATTTT
-	TRBD2	TRBV5-1	TRBJ2-5	CASSFGTSGGDQETQYF	TGCGCCAGCAGCTTTGGGACTAGCGGGGGAGACCAAGAGACCCAGTACTTC
-	-	TRBV6-6	TRBJ2-2	CASSYSVLAGELFF	TGTGCCAGCAGTTACTCAGTGTTGGCCGGGGAGCTGTTTTTT
-	TRBD1	TRBV28	TRBJ2-7	CASGQDSRYEQYF	TGTGCCAGCGGACAGGACAGCCGCTACGAGCAGTACTTC
-	-	TRBV6-6	TRBJ1-2	CASRLIVGGYTF	TGTGCCAGCAGGCTGATCGTGGGGGGCTACACCTTC
few	TRBD1	TRBV2	TRBJ1-4	CASRLRGTGGEGEKLFF	TGTGCCAGCAGACTCAGGGGGACAGGGGGCGAGGGTGAAAAACTGTTTTTT
-	-	TRBV19	TRBJ1-1	CASSSHPWGEAFF	TGTGCCAGTAGTAGTCATCCGTGGGGTGAAGCTTTCTTT
-	-	TRBV4-1	TRBJ1-1	CASSQNPSRNTEAFF	TGCGCCAGCAGCCAAAACCCGTCAAGGAACACTGAAGCTTTCTTT
-	-	TRBV18	TRBJ2-7	CASSPVKTKTYEQYF	TGTGCCAGCTCACCCGTCAAAACAAAGACCTACGAGCAGTACTTC
-	-	TRBV27	TRBJ2-2	CASSLGPGELFF	TGTGCCAGCAGTTTAGGTCCCGGGGAGCTGTTTTTT
-	-	TRBV27	TRBJ1-5	CASSLRRGGGNQPQHF	TGTGCCAGCAGTTTAAGAAGGGGAGGGGGCAATCAGCCCCAGCATTTT
-	-	TRBV11-2	TRBJ2-2	CASSLRLNPPSGGELFF	TGTGCCAGCAGCTTAAGGTTGAACCCCCCGTCTGGCGGGGAGCTGTTTTTT
few	-	TRBV7-2	TRBJ2-4	CASSLGRNYTAKNIQYF	TGTGCCAGCAGCTTAGGCAGGAATTATACGGCCAAAAACATTCAGTACTTC
-	TRBD1	TRBV18	TRBJ2-7	CASSRDRGRLYEQYF	TGTGCCAGCTCGCGGGACAGGGGTAGACTTTACGAGCAGTACTTC
-	-	TRBV18	TRBJ1-1	CASSLRGGNTEAFF	TGTGCCAGCTCACTCAGGGGCGGGAACACTGAAGCTTTCTTT
-	-	TRBV6-5	TRBJ2-7	CASSHPSNEQYF	TGTGCCAGCAGTCACCCTTCTAACGAGCAGTACTTC
-	-	TRBV30	TRBJ2-5	CAWSSRGRGGFETQYF	TGTGCCTGGAGTTCCAGAGGCAGAGGGGGTTTTGAGACCCAGTACTTC
-	TRBD2	TRBV10-3	TRBJ2-3	CAVGLASTPDTQYF	TGTGCCGTCGGACTAGCGAGCACTCCAGATACGCAGTATTTT